This entry lists 5 T cell receptor beta chains sequenced from one sample in a study of shared clonotypes between healthy human individuals. The assay was immunoSEQ multiplex PCR, and TCRdb's table has in-frame clones only and misses some. The sample holds 490,000 or so clones, 79% seen once. The sequencing sample was made of PBMCs. The receptor set was obtained from a woman between 35 and 50 years old in good health. Some clones in this sample may be carry-over from other donors' samples.

In its sample, this clone was seen a few times. V usage is TRBV15 and J usage is TRBJ1-5, with a tentative D call TRBD1 (5 bases). The CDR3 length is 15 residues. Germline values: CDR1 LNHNV, CDR2 YYDKDF (reference sequence). The V gene lost 1 base and the J gene lost 5 bases, with 12 bases spanning the gap. The CDR3 spells CATSRGGVRDQPQHF. The CDR3, as DNA: TGTGCCACCAGCAGAGGGGGCGTAAGGGATCAGCCCCAGCATTTT.

The chain recombines TRBV19 with TRBJ1-1; 8 positions agree with TRBD1. Germline-derived CDR1 and CDR2 are LNHDA and SQIVND (reference sequence). V shed 7 bases, J shed 0 bases, and the junction held 10 bases outside the gene matches. The length of the CDR3 is 16 residues. Here the CDR3 reads CASTPADRGMNTEAFF. CDR3 nucleotides: TGTGCCAGTACCCCCGCCGACAGGGGTATGAACACTGAAGCTTTCTTT.

The gene calls are TRBV14 and TRBJ2-5; D might be TRBD2 (5 bases). Germline V gene sequence: CDR1 SGHDN, CDR2 FVKESK. The CDR3 totals 15 residues. V was cut by 0 bases and J by 5 bases, with 13 bases left in between. The CDR3, as DNA: TGTGCCAGCAGCCAAGATTCTAGCAGGATTGAGACCCAGTACTTC. Its protein is CASSQDSSRIETQYF.

Only a few counts were recorded for this clone. CDR3 region: CASSLGGRGSYNEQFF. In DNA form, the CDR3 reads TGTGCCAGCAGCTTAGGTGGTAGGGGGTCCTACAATGAGCAGTTCTTC. V and J are TRBV7-6 and TRBJ2-1, with D possibly TRBD1 on 6 matching bases. The CDR3 totals 16 residues. Trimming stripped 1 base from V and 1 base from J, with 11 bases between. Germline V gene data show CDR1 as SGHVS and CDR2 as FNYEAQ. Full variable domain (remainder filled in from reference TRBV7-6 and TRBJ2-1): GAGVSQSPRYKVTKRGQDVALRCDPISGHVSLYWYRQALGQGPEFLTYFNYEAQQDKSGLPNDRFSAERPEGSISTLTIQRTEQRDSAMYRCASSLGGRGSYNEQFFGPGTRLTVL.

This chain links TRBV5-1 with TRBJ2-3, with D hard to call. This CDR3 contains 14 residues. Between the trimmed V and J ends, which lost 5 bases and 2 bases, there was a span of 12 bases. Germline lookup yields CDR1 SGHRS and CDR2 YFSETQ. The CDR3 bases are TGCGCCAGCAGGCGGATGACAAACACAGATACGCAGTATTTT. This encodes CASRRMTNTDTQYF.